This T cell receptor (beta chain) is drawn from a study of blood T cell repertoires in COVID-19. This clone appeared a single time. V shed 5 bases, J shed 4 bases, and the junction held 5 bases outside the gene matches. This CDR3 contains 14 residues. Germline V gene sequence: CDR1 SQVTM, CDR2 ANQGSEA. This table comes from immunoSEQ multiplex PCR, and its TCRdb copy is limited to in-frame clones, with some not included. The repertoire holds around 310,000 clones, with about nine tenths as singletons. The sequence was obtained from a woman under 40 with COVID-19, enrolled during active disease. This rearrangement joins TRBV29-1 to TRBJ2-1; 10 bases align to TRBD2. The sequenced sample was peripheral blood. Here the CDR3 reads CSVKLAGKYNEQFF. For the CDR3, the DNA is TGCAGCGTTAAACTAGCGGGAAAATACAATGAGCAGTTCTTC.